One and the same sample provided the 24 T cell receptor beta chains below, sequenced in a study of blood T cell repertoires in COVID-19. Measured with immunoSEQ multiplex PCR; TCRdb has only the in-frame clones, and not every one. The repertoire holds 150,000 to 200,000 clones, over 75% seen once, with 8% to 13% in the top ten. Sequenced material: PBMCs or T cells enriched from blood (not recorded which). The receptors were sampled from a man aged 50 to 59 who had recovered from COVID-19.

To note about this clone: At the DNA level, this CDR3 is encoded by other sequences in the same sample as well. The chain couples TRBV10-3 to TRBJ2-7; TRBD1 aligns across 11 bases. J lost 4 bases, V lost 2 bases, and 7 bases had no gene match. Germline V gene sequence: CDR1 ENHRY, CDR2 SYGVKD. This CDR3 contains 16 residues. The CDR3 DNA follows: TGTGCCATCAGTGAGCCGGGACAGGGGGTTCAGTACGAGCAGTACTTC. Translating gives CAISEPGQGVQYEQYF.

The V and J genes are TRBV27 and TRBJ2-7, with D possibly being TRBD1 (5 bases). CDR1 and CDR2 from the germline V gene are MNHEY and SMNVEV (reference sequence). This CDR3 region has 11 residues. Deletions cut 9 bases from V and 9 bases from J, with 15 bases between. The DNA for the CDR3 is TGTGCCAGGGATCACTCGCAGGGGCAGTACTTC. Its translation is CARDHSQGQYF.

This chain connects TRBV3-1 (or the pseudogene TRBV3-2) to TRBJ2-1; D remains unclear. The CDR3 spans 14 residues. The ends were cut back, 0 bases at V and 9 bases at J, with 12 bases in the middle. Germline V lookup: CDR1 LGHDT, CDR2 YNNKEL (reference sequence). CDR3 nucleotide sequence: TGTGCCAGCAGCCAAGATGAGAGCGTCACTGAGCAGTTCTTC. Translation: CASSQDESVTEQFF.

The chain links TRBV28 to TRBJ1-3, with 9 bases that match TRBD1. The V gene's germline CDR1 is MDHEN and CDR2 SYDVKM. The CDR3 is 17 amino acids. The V gene end was trimmed by 5 bases and the J gene end by 7 bases; junction bases not matched to a gene: 15. The CDR3 bases are TGTGCCAGCAGTACAACCGGGACAGGGTATTTCGGGAACACCATATATTTT. This sequence encodes CASSTTGTGYFGNTIYF. Full variable domain (remainder filled in from reference TRBV28 and TRBJ1-3): DVKVTQSSRYLVKRTGEKVFLECVQDMDHENMFWYRQDPGLGLRLIYFSYDVKMKEKGDIPEGYSVSREKKERFSLILESASTNQTSMYLCASSTTGTGYFGNTIYFGEGSWLTVV.

The CDR3 protein is CASTGVRSSYNEQFF. The CDR3 nucleotides read TGTGCCAGTACCGGGGTCCGGAGCTCCTACAATGAGCAGTTCTTC. The chain links TRBV19 to TRBJ2-1; possibly TRBD2 for D (5 bases). The germline CDR1 and CDR2 sequences are LNHDA and SQIVND (reference sequence). Trimming left V 7 bases short and J 0 bases short, with 13 bases between. The CDR3 length is 15 residues.

The V call is TRBV6-5, the J call TRBJ2-1; D remains unclear. Germline loops: CDR1 MNHEY, CDR2 SVGAGI. Deletions cut 2 bases from V and 9 bases from J, with 14 bases between. This CDR3 region has 14 residues. For the CDR3, the DNA is TGTGCCAGCAGTTACCTCCGACACCGTCCTGAGCAGTTCTTC. The encoded protein is CASSYLRHRPEQFF.

This clone came up once. The chain joins TRBV6-4 to TRBJ1-2; possible D gene TRBD1, 5 bases. Germline V CDR1 and CDR2: MRHNA, SNTAGT. Trimming took off 2 bases at V and 4 bases at J, with 8 bases between the two ends. The CDR3 extends over 13 amino acids. CDR3 DNA sequence: TGTGCCAGCAGTGACATGGGGGGCTATGGCTACACCTTC. The encoded protein is CASSDMGGYGYTF.

The chain recombines TRBV27 with TRBJ2-2; weak D call: TRBD2 (7 bases). Trimming removed 0 bases from V and 6 bases from J, with 26 bases in between. Germline CDR1 reads MNHEY; CDR2 reads SMNVEV (reference sequence). This CDR3 contains 20 residues. Here the CDR3 reads CASSLSGSGLSGTRSGELFF. CDR3 bases: TGTGCCAGCAGTTTATCGGGGTCGGGTCTGAGCGGGACAAGATCCGGGGAGCTGTTTTTT.

V and J are TRBV20-1 and TRBJ1-1; D ambiguous. Germline CDR1 reads DFQATT; CDR2 reads SNEGSKA (reference sequence). V gave up 3 bases and J gave up 7 bases, with 18 bases separating them. The CDR3 runs 14 residues. The CDR3 DNA reads as TGCAGTGCTAGTTTATCGGGTGGCAGCCGTGAAGCTTTCTTT. Its protein is CSASLSGGSREAFF.

The chain is built from TRBV19 and TRBJ1-1; a weak D match, TRBD1 (6 bases). Per germline, CDR1 LNHDA and CDR2 SQIVND (reference sequence). The CDR3 covers 13 residues. V lost 7 bases to trimming and J lost 3 bases, with 12 bases between them. The DNA of the CDR3 is TGTGCCAGTAACCCAGGGGCGGACACTGAAGCTTTCTTT. It yields the protein CASNPGADTEAFF.

The chain combines TRBV5-1 with TRBJ1-1, with 7 bases that match TRBD1. This CDR3 comprises 17 residues. V shed 4 bases and J 4 bases; nucleotides not matched to a gene: 16. CDR1 and CDR2 (germline): SGHRS, YFSETQ. The CDR3 is CASSQQGGQARSTEAFF. CDR3 bases: TGCGCCAGCAGCCAGCAGGGTGGACAGGCCCGTTCCACTGAAGCTTTCTTT.

As DNA, the CDR3 is TGTGCCAGCAGTTTGACAGGGGATCAGCCCCAGCATTTT. It specifies CASSLTGDQPQHF. The genes are TRBV12-3 or TRBV12-4 and TRBJ1-5; the match to TRBD1 covers 8 bases. V lost 3 bases to trimming and J lost 5 bases; unmatched junction nucleotides: 0. CDR3 length: 13 amino acids.

The chain has TRBV5-1 and TRBJ1-4; possible D gene TRBD1, 5 bases. The CDR3 contains 15 residues. Trimming shortened V by 3 bases and J by 11 bases, and 20 bases separated the two germline ends. The germline CDR1 and CDR2 sequences are SGHRS and YFSETQ. CDR3 sequence reads: CASSSPERRAGKLFF. The DNA for the CDR3 is TGCGCCAGCAGCTCCCCGGAAAGGAGAGCAGGGAAACTGTTTTTT.

This chain connects TRBV29-1 to TRBJ2-1; D might be TRBD2 (6 bases). CDR1 SQVTM and CDR2 ANQGSEA come from the germline V gene. The V gene lost 7 bases and the J gene lost 5 bases, with 24 bases spanning the gap. The CDR3 length is 16 residues. CDR3 residues: CSDLHYGGIGHNEQFF. The CDR3 region has the DNA TGCAGCGACTTGCACTACGGGGGAATAGGCCACAATGAGCAGTTCTTC.

This clone was detected ten times or more. This chain uses TRBV5-4 with TRBJ2-5, with D possibly being TRBD1 (5 bases). The V end was cut by 4 bases, the J end by 5 bases, with 18 bases between. Germline CDR1 is SGHNT and CDR2 is YYREEE (reference sequence). The CDR3 runs 15 residues. The CDR3 protein is CASSADLGRGETQYF. As DNA, the CDR3 is TGTGCCAGCAGCGCCGATCTGGGAAGGGGCGAGACCCAGTACTTC.

V usage is TRBV10-3 and J usage is TRBJ2-3; 11 bases line up with TRBD1. The CDR3 has 15 amino acids. With V trimmed by 3 bases and J by 5 bases, 4 bases remained unmatched. The V gene's germline CDR1 is ENHRY and CDR2 SYGVKD. The CDR3 DNA reads TGTGCCATCAGTGATGGACAGGGGGCGGAAGATACGCAGTATTTT. Translated, it gives CAISDGQGAEDTQYF.

The J gene is TRBJ1-1, the V gene TRBV6-6; the D gene is possibly TRBD1 (6 bases). The CDR3 length is 16 residues. Per the germline V gene, CDR1 is MNHNY and CDR2 is SVGAGI (reference sequence). Trimming shortened V by 0 bases and J by 4 bases, and 15 bases separated the two germline ends. CDR3 in amino acids: CASSYSIGQSSTEAFF. In nucleotides, the CDR3 is TGTGCCAGCAGTTACTCTATAGGACAGTCGAGCACTGAAGCTTTCTTT.

This chain joins TRBV5-1 and TRBJ2-1, with TRBD2 matching 7 bases. The CDR3 sequence is 16 residues long. Germline lookup yields CDR1 SGHRS and CDR2 YFSETQ. The ends lost 4 bases at V and 3 bases at J; junction bases unmatched: 10. CDR3 DNA: TGCGCCAGCAGCCTGAGAATCGGACTAGACTACAATGAGCAGTTCTTC. It specifies CASSLRIGLDYNEQFF.

The chain uses TRBV28 and TRBJ2-1; TRBD2 matches 11 bases. Germline loops: CDR1 MDHEN, CDR2 SYDVKM. V gave up 6 bases and J gave up 9 bases; unmatched junction bases: 10. CDR3 length equals 15 residues. The CDR3 loop reads CASSLTSGKEGEQFF. The CDR3 DNA reads as TGTGCCAGCAGCTTGACTAGCGGGAAAGAAGGTGAGCAGTTCTTC.

The chain joins TRBV5-6 to TRBJ2-7; the D is unclear. Trimming took 2 bases from V and 0 from J, leaving 9 bases between them. The CDR3 sequence is 14 residues long. Germline V CDR1 and CDR2: SGHDT, YYEEEE. CDR3 bases: TGTGCCAGCAGCTTACGGGTTAGCTCCTACGAGCAGTACTTC. Translation: CASSLRVSSYEQYF.

This CDR3 is CASSLAGTGSVQYF. The CDR3 nucleotides are TGTGCCAGCAGCCTAGCCGGGACAGGGTCCGTGCAGTACTTC. The chain employs TRBV7-3 and TRBJ2-7, with TRBD1 identical over 9 bases. This CDR3 comprises 14 residues. V gave up 5 bases and J gave up 9 bases; unmatched junction bases: 11. CDR1 is SGHTA and CDR2 is FQGTGA in the germline V gene.

The rearrangement joins TRBV5-1 to TRBJ1-2; D is possibly TRBD1 (5 bases). The CDR3 spans 13 residues. V lost 0 bases and J lost 7, with 10 bases in between. Looked up from germline, CDR1 is SGHRS and CDR2 is YFSETQ. CDR3 bases: TGCGCCAGCAGCTTGGGACAGCAGGGTGGCTACACCTTC. This encodes CASSLGQQGGYTF.

The chain has TRBV11-2 and TRBJ1-6; D unclear. Germline V CDR1 and CDR2: SGHAT, FQNNGV. Trimming took off 4 bases at V and 0 bases at J, with 13 bases between the two ends. This CDR3 is 17 amino acids long. CDR3 protein: CASSWPEGSSYNSPLHF. In DNA form, the CDR3 reads TGTGCCAGCAGCTGGCCGGAGGGCAGCTCCTATAATTCACCCCTCCACTTT.

The chain uses TRBV6-6 and TRBJ1-4, with 10 bases matching TRBD1. Germline CDR1 is MNHNY and CDR2 is SVGAGI (reference sequence). CDR3 length equals 16 residues. The J segment lost 7 bases and the V segment lost 6 bases, leaving 11 bases of the junction unmatched. The CDR3 reads CASRIPGRTGGEKLFF. The CDR3 DNA reads as TGTGCCAGCAGGATTCCCGGTAGGACAGGGGGTGAAAAACTGTTTTTT.